This entry is about one T cell receptor beta chain. Germline V gene data show CDR1 as MNHEY and CDR2 as SMNVEV (reference sequence). Trimming shortened V by 6 bases and J by 8 bases, and 11 bases separated the two germline ends. The CDR3 covers 12 residues. The record originates from a study of blood T cell repertoires in COVID-19. As for the study in general: COVID-19 samples from acute and convalescent phases originated in the United States, Italy and Spain.

Sequencing was performed with immunoSEQ multiplex PCR; in TCRdb, only in-frame clones are kept and a portion is missing. The data show some 290,000 clones, around 86% seen once. The chain carries TRBV27 and TRBJ2-1; possibly TRBD2 for D (6 bases). The sequenced sample consisted of peripheral blood. The source is a man younger than 35 with active or convalescent COVID-19. The CDR3: CASRGWRDEQFF. The CDR3 DNA is TGTGCCAGCAGGGGGTGGAGGGATGAGCAGTTCTTC.